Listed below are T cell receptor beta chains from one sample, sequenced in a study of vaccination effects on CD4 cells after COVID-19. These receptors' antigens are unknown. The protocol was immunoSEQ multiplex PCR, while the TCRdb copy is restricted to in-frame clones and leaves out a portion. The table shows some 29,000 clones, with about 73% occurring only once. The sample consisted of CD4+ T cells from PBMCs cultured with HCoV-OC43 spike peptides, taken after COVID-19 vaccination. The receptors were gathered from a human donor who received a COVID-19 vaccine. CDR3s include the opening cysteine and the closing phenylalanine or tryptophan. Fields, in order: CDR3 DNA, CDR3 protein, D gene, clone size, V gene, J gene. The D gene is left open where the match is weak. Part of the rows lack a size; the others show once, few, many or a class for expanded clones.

cdr3_nt: TGTGCCAGCAGCTCGAGGGAGGGCCGGGGAGATACGCAGTATTTT
cdr3_aa: CASSSREGRGDTQYF
d_call: TRBD2
clone_size: .
v_call: TRBV7-9
j_call: TRBJ2-3

cdr3_nt: TGTGCCAGCAGGCTGGAGTTGAATGTATATTCACCCCTCCACTTT
cdr3_aa: CASRLELNVYSPLHF
d_call: .
clone_size: .
v_call: TRBV6-5
j_call: TRBJ1-6

cdr3_nt: TGTGCCAGCAGCCCTCTTGCGGACCCCGGTGGGAATGAGCAGTTCTTC
cdr3_aa: CASSPLADPGGNEQFF
d_call: .
clone_size: .
v_call: TRBV7-9
j_call: TRBJ2-1

cdr3_nt: TGTGCCAGCACCTGGACTAGCGGGAGCACCGGGGAGCTGTTTTTT
cdr3_aa: CASTWTSGSTGELFF
d_call: TRBD2
clone_size: .
v_call: TRBV6-5
j_call: TRBJ2-2

cdr3_nt: TGTGCCAGCAGCTCCGGGAGGGTCTTGGAGCCCCAGCATTTT
cdr3_aa: CASSSGRVLEPQHF
d_call: .
clone_size: .
v_call: TRBV7-6
j_call: TRBJ1-5

cdr3_nt: TGCAGTGCTAGTATAGCTAGCGGCAGCACAGATACGCAGTATTTT
cdr3_aa: CSASIASGSTDTQYF
d_call: TRBD2
clone_size: once
v_call: TRBV20-1
j_call: TRBJ2-3

cdr3_nt: TGTGCCAGCAGCCCTGCGGGCCCTCATGGCTACACCTTC
cdr3_aa: CASSPAGPHGYTF
d_call: .
clone_size: few
v_call: TRBV12-3/TRBV12-4
j_call: TRBJ1-2

cdr3_nt: TGCGCCAGCCGGGACAGGGGGGACACCGGGGAGCTGTTTTTT
cdr3_aa: CASRDRGDTGELFF
d_call: TRBD1
clone_size: .
v_call: TRBV5-1
j_call: TRBJ2-2

cdr3_nt: TGTGCCAGCAGCTTGGAGGGACAGTTAAATGAAAAACTGTTTTTT
cdr3_aa: CASSLEGQLNEKLFF
d_call: TRBD1
clone_size: .
v_call: TRBV5-5
j_call: TRBJ1-4

cdr3_nt: TGTGCCAGCAGCTTAGGGAGGGGTGCTGAAGCTTTCTTT
cdr3_aa: CASSLGRGAEAFF
d_call: .
clone_size: .
v_call: TRBV7-8
j_call: TRBJ1-1

cdr3_nt: TGTGCCAGCTCACCACAGACAGGGTATCAGCCCCAGCATTTT
cdr3_aa: CASSPQTGYQPQHF
d_call: TRBD1
clone_size: few
v_call: TRBV18
j_call: TRBJ1-5

cdr3_nt: TGTGCCAGCAGCCAGGACACTAGTCCCCTAATCTACGAGCAGTACTTC
cdr3_aa: CASSQDTSPLIYEQYF
d_call: .
clone_size: .
v_call: TRBV4-2
j_call: TRBJ2-7

cdr3_nt: TGTGCCAGCGCGGGCAGGGTATTGAATGGCTACACCTTC
cdr3_aa: CASAGRVLNGYTF
d_call: .
clone_size: .
v_call: TRBV27
j_call: TRBJ1-2

cdr3_nt: TGTGCCAGCTCACCGCGCGGGAAGGGTTACAATGAGCAGTTCTTC
cdr3_aa: CASSPRGKGYNEQFF
d_call: .
clone_size: .
v_call: TRBV18
j_call: TRBJ2-1

cdr3_nt: TGTGCCAGCAGCGTAGGTGGAATCTCCCAAGAGACCCAGTACTTC
cdr3_aa: CASSVGGISQETQYF
d_call: .
clone_size: .
v_call: TRBV9
j_call: TRBJ2-5

cdr3_nt: TGTGCCATCAGTGAGTCGAGTCGACAAGCTCCTGGAAACACCATATATTTT
cdr3_aa: CAISESSRQAPGNTIYF
d_call: .
clone_size: .
v_call: TRBV10-3
j_call: TRBJ1-3

cdr3_nt: TGCAGCGCAGGACAGGGGGCTTACCGTAGCTCCTACGAGCAGTACTTC
cdr3_aa: CSAGQGAYRSSYEQYF
d_call: TRBD1
clone_size: .
v_call: TRBV29-1
j_call: TRBJ2-7